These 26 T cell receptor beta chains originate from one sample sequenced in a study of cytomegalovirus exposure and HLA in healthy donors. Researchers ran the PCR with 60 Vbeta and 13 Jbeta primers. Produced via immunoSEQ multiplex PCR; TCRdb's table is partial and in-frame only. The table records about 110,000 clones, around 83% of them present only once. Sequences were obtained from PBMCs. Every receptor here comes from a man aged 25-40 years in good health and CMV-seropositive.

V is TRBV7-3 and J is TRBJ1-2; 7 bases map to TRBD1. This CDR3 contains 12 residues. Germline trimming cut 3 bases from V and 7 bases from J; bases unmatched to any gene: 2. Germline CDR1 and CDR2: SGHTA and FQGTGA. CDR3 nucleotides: TGTGCCAGCAGCTTCGCAGGGGGTGGCTACACCTTC. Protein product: CASSFAGGGYTF.

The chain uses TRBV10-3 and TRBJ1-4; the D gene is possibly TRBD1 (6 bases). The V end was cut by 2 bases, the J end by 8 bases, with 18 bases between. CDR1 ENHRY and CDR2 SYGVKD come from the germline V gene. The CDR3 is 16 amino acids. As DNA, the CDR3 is TGTGCCATCAGTGAGATAGGCGGCAGGGGTAGCGAAAAACTGTTTTTT. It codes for CAISEIGGRGSEKLFF.

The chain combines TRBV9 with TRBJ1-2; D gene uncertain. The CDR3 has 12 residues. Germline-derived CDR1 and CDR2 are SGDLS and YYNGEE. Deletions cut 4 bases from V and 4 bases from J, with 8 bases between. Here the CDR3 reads CASSPRSYGYTF. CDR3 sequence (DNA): TGTGCCAGCAGCCCCCGGTCCTATGGCTACACCTTC. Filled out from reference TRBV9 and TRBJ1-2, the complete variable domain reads DSGVTQTPKHLITATGQRVTLRCSPRSGDLSVYWYQQSLDQGLQFLIQYYNGEERAKGNILERFSAQQFPDLHSELNLSSLELGDSALYFCASSPRSYGYTFGSGTRLTVV.

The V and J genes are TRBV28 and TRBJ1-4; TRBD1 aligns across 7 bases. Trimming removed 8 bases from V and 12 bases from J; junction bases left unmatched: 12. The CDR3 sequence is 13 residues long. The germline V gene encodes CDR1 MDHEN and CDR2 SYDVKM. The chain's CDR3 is CASSLGPTGELFF. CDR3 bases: TGTGCCAGCTCTCTAGGACCTACAGGGGAACTGTTTTTT.

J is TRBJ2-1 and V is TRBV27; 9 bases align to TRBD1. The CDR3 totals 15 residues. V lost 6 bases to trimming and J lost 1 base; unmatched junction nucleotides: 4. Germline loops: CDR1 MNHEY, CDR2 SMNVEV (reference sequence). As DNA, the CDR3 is TGTGCCAGCAGCCCCGGGACAGGGTCCTACAATGAGCAGTTCTTC. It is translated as CASSPGTGSYNEQFF.

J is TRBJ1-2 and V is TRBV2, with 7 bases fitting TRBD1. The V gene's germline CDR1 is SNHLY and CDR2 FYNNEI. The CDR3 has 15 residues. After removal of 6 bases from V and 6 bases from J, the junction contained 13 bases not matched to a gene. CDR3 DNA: TGTGCCAGCAGAGATCCGGGACAGCCCTCGGATGGCTACACCTTC. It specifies CASRDPGQPSDGYTF.

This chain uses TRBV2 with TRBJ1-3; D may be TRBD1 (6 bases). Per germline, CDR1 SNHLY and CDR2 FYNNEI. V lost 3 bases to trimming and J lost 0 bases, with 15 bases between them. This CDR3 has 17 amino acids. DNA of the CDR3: TGTGCCAGCAGTGACGGGGGGGGCGTACACTCTGGAAACACCATATATTTT. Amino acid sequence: CASSDGGGVHSGNTIYF. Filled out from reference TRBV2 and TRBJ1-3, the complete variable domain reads EPEVTQTPSHQVTQMGQEVILRCVPISNHLYFYWYRQILGQKVEFLVSFYNNEISEKSEIFDDQFSVERPDGSNFTLKIRSTKLEDSAMYFCASSDGGGVHSGNTIYFGEGSWLTVV.

The CDR3 here is CASSEWRGLNTEAFF. CDR3 bases: TGTGCCAGCAGTGAATGGCGGGGCCTCAACACTGAAGCTTTCTTT. The gene calls are TRBV6-1 and TRBJ1-1; TRBD1 might be the D (5 bases). Germline V gives CDR1 MNHNS, CDR2 SASEGT. The CDR3 has 15 amino acids. Trimming removed 2 bases from V and 2 bases from J, with 12 bases in between.

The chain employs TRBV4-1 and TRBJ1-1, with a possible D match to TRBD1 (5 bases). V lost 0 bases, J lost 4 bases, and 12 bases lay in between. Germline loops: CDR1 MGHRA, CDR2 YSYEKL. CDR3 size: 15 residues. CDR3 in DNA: TGCGCCAGCAGCCAAGATAGGGTGGGGGGCACTGAAGCTTTCTTT. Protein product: CASSQDRVGGTEAFF.

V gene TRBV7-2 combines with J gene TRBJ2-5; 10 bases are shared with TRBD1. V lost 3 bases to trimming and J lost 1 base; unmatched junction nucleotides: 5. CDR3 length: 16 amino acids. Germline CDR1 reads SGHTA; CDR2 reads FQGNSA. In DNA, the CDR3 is TGTGCCAGCAGCTTTGGACAGGGGGTTTCCCAAGAGACCCAGTACTTC. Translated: CASSFGQGVSQETQYF. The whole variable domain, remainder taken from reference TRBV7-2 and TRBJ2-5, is GAGVSQSPSNKVTEKGKDVELRCDPISGHTALYWYRQSLGQGLEFLIYFQGNSAPDKSGLPSDRFSAERTGGSVSTLTIQRTQQEDSAVYLCASSFGQGVSQETQYFGPGTRLLVL.

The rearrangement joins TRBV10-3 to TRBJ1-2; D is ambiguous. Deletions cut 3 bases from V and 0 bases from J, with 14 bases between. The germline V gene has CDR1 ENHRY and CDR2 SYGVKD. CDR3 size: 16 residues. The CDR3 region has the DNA TGTGCCATCAGTGAATCTCGGCAGGTTGCTAACTATGGCTACACCTTC. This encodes CAISESRQVANYGYTF.

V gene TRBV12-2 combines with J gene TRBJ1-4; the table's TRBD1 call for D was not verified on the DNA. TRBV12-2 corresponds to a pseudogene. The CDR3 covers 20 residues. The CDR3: CASRLKSKGYDAGPREKLFF. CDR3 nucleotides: TGTGCAAGTCGCTTAAAATCTAAGGGGTATGATGCAGGGCCGAGAGAAAAACTGTTTTTT.

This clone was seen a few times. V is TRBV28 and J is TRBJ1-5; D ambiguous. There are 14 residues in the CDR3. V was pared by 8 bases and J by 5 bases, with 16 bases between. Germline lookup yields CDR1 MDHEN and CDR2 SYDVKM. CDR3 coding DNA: TGTGCCAGCGGTGGGCGCAGACCCCATCAGCCCCAGCATTTT. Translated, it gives CASGGRRPHQPQHF.

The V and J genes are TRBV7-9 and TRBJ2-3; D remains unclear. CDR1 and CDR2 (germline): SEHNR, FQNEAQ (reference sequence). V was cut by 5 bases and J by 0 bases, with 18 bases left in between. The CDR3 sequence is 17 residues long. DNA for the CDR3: TGTGCCAGCAGCCCCCGAATCGGGTCCCGTAGCACAGATACGCAGTATTTT. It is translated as CASSPRIGSRSTDTQYF.

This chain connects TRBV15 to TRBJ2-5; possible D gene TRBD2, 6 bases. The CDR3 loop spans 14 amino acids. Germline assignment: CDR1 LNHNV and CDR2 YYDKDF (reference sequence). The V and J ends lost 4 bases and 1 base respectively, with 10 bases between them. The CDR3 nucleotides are TGTGCCACCAGCAAAGGACTATCCCAAGAGACCCAGTACTTC. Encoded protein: CATSKGLSQETQYF.

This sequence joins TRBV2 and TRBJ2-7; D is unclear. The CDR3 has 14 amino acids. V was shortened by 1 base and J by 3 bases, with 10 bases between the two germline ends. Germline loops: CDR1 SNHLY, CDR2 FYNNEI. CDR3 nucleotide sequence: TGTGCCAGCAGTGAAGGTTTATGGCACTACGAGCAGTACGTC. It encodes CASSEGLWHYEQYV.

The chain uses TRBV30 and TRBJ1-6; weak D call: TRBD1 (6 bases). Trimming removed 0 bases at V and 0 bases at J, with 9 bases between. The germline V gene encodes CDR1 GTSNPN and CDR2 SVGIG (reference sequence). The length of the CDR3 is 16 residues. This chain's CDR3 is CAWSVGAHSYNSPLHF. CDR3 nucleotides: TGTGCCTGGAGTGTGGGGGCACACTCCTATAATTCACCCCTCCACTTT.

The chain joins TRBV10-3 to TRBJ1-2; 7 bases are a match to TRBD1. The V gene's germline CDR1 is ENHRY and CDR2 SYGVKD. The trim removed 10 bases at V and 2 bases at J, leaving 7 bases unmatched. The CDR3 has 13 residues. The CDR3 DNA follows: TGTGCCACCGGACAGGACGCAAACTATGGCTACACCTTC. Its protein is CATGQDANYGYTF.

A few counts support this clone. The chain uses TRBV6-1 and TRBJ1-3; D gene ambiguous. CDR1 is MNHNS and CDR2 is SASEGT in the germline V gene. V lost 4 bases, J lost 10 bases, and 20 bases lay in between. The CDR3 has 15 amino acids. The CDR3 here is CASSAPGGLFGTIYF. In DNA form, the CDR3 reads TGTGCCAGCAGTGCGCCTGGCGGTCTGTTCGGAACCATATATTTT.

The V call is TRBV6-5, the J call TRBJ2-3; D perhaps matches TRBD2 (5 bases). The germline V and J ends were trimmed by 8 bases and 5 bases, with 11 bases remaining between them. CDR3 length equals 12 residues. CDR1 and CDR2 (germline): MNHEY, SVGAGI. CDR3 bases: TGTGCCAGCTCTAGCCTCGGAGATACGCAGTATTTT. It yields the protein CASSSLGDTQYF.

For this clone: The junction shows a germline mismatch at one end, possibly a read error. The CDR3: CSSSSGSFSRGTEAFF. CDR3 nucleotides: TGTTCCAGCAGCTCTGGGAGTTTCTCACGCGGGACTGAAGCTTTCTTT. The chain uses TRBV7-9 and TRBJ1-1; D remains unclear. This CDR3 has 16 amino acids. In germline, CDR1 is SEHNR, CDR2 FQNEAQ (reference sequence).

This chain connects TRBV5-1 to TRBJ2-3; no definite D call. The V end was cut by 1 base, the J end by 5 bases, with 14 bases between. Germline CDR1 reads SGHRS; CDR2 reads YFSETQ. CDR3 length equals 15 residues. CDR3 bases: TGCGCCAGCAGCTTGTCACCGGGTGGTCTAGATACGCAGTATTTT. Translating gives CASSLSPGGLDTQYF.

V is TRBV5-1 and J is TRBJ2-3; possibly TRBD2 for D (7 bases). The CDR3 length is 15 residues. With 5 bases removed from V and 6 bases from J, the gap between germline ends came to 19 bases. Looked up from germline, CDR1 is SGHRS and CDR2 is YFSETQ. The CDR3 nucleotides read TGCGCCAGCAGGATCCTGGGGGGGCGAGGTGATACGCAGTATTTT. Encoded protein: CASRILGGRGDTQYF.

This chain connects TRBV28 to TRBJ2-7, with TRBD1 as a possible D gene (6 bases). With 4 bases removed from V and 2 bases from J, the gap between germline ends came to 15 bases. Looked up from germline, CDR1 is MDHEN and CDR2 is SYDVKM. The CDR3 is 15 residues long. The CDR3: CASSSVGTSPYEQYF. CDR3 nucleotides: TGTGCCAGCAGTTCCGTAGGGACAAGTCCCTACGAGCAGTACTTC. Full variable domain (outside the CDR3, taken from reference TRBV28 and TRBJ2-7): DVKVTQSSRYLVKRTGEKVFLECVQDMDHENMFWYRQDPGLGLRLIYFSYDVKMKEKGDIPEGYSVSREKKERFSLILESASTNQTSMYLCASSSVGTSPYEQYFGPGTRLTVT.

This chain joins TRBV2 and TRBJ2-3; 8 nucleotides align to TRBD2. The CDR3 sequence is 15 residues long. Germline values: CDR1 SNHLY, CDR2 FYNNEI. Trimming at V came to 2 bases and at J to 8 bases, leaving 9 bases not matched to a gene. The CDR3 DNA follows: TGTGCCAGCAGTGAACTACGGGAGGGCCCGAGTACGCAGTATTTT. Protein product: CASSELREGPSTQYF.

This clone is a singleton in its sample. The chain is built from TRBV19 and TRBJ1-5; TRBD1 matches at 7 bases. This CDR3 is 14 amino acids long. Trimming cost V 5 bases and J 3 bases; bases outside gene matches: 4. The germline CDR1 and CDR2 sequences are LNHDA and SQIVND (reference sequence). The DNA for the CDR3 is TGTGCCAGTAGTTTACAGGGGTCCAATCAGCCCCAGCATTTT. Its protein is CASSLQGSNQPQHF.